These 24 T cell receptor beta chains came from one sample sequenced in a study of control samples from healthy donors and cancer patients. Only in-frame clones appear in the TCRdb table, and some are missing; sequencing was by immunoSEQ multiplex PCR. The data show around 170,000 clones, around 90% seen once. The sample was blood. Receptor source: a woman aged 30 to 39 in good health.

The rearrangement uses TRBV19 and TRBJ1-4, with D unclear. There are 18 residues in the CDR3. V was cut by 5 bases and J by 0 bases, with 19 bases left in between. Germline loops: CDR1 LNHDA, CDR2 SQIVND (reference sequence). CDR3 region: CASSSRLGQASTNEKLFF. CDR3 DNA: TGTGCCAGTAGTTCCAGATTAGGCCAGGCCTCAACTAATGAAAAACTGTTTTTT.

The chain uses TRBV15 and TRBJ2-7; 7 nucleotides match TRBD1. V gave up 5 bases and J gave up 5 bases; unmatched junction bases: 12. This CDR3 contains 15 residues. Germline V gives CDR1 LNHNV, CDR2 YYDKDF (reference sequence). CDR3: CATSPTEGAEDEQYF. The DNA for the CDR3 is TGTGCCACCAGCCCAACAGAGGGGGCCGAAGACGAGCAGTACTTC.

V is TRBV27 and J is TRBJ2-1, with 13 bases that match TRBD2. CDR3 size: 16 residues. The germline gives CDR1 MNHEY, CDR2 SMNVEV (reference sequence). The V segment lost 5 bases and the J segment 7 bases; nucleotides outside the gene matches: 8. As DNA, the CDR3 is TGTGCCAGCAGTCCACACCCGGGACTAGCGGGAAATGAGCAGTTCTTC. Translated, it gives CASSPHPGLAGNEQFF.

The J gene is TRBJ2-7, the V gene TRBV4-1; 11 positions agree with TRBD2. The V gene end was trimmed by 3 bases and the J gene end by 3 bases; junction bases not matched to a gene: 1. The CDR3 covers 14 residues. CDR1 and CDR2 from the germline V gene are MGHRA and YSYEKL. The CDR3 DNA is TGCGCCAGCAGCCAGGGACTAGCGGTCTACGAGCAGTACTTC. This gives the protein CASSQGLAVYEQYF.

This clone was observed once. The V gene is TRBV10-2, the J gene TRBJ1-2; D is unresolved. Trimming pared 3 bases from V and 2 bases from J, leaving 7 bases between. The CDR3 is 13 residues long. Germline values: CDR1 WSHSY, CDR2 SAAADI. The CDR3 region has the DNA TGCGCCAGCAGTGACCGGCGGAACTATGGCTACACCTTC. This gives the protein CASSDRRNYGYTF.

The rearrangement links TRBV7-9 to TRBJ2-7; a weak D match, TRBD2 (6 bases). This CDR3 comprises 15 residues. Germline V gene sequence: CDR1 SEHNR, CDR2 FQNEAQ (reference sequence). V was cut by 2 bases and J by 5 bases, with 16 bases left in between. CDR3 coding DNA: TGTGCCAGCAGCTTACAGGAAGGAGGGTACCACGAGCAGTACTTC. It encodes CASSLQEGGYHEQYF.

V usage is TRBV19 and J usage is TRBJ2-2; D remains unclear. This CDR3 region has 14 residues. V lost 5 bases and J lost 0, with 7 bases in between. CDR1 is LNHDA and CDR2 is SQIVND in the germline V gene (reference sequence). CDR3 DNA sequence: TGTGCCAGTAGTGCCCAGGCGAACACCGGGGAGCTGTTTTTT. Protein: CASSAQANTGELFF.

CDR3 sequence (DNA): TGTGCCAGCAACGACCGGGACCCCGGGAGGTATGGCTACACCTTC. Translation gives CASNDRDPGRYGYTF. The chain is built from TRBV28 and TRBJ1-2; a weak D match, TRBD1 (5 bases). This CDR3 region has 15 residues. CDR1 MDHEN and CDR2 SYDVKM come from the germline V gene. Trimming cost V 7 bases and J 5 bases, with 20 bases left between them.

The CDR3 spells CAISERDFGGELFF. The CDR3 region has the DNA TGTGCCATCAGTGAGAGGGATTTTGGCGGGGAGCTGTTTTTT. V usage is TRBV10-3 and J usage is TRBJ2-2, with unresolved D. The V gene lost 2 bases and the J gene lost 7 bases, with 11 bases spanning the gap. Germline V gene lookup returns CDR1 ENHRY and CDR2 SYGVKD. The CDR3 length is 14 residues.

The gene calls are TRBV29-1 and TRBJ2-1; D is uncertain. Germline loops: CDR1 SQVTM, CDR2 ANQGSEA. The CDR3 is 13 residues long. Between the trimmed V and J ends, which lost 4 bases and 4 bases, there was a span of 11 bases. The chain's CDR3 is CSVGQGEYNEQFF. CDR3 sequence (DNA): TGCAGCGTTGGACAAGGCGAGTACAATGAGCAGTTCTTC.

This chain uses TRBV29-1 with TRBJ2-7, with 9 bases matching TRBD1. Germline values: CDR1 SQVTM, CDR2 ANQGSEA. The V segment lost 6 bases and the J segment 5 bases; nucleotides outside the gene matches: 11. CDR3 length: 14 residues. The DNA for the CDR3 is TGCAGCGTCATAGGGACAGGGAAGGTCCACGAGCAGTACTTC. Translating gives CSVIGTGKVHEQYF.

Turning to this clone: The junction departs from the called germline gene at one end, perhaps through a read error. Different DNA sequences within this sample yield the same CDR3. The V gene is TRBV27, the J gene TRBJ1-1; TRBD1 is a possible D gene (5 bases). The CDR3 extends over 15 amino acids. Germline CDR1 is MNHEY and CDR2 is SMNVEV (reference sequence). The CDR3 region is CASSYRDLRNTEAFF. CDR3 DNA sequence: TGTGCCAGCAGTTACCGGGACCTCAGGAACACTGAAGCCTTCTTT.

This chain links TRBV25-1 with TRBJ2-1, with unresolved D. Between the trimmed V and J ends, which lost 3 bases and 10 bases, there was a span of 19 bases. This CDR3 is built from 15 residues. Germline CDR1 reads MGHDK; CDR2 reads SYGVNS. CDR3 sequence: CASSEAAPALIEQFF. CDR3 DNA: TGTGCCAGCAGTGAGGCGGCACCCGCGTTGATAGAGCAGTTCTTC.

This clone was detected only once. CDR3 DNA: TGTGCCAGCACAGGGGGGGCGGGGGAAAAACTGTTTTTT. Translated: CASTGGAGEKLFF. This chain joins TRBV28 and TRBJ1-4; 7 nucleotides line up with TRBD1. Per germline, CDR1 MDHEN and CDR2 SYDVKM. Trimming cost V 7 bases and J 8 bases; bases outside gene matches: 7. This CDR3 contains 13 residues. Using reference TRBV28 and TRBJ1-4 for the parts outside the CDR3, the full variable domain is DVKVTQSSRYLVKRTGEKVFLECVQDMDHENMFWYRQDPGLGLRLIYFSYDVKMKEKGDIPEGYSVSREKKERFSLILESASTNQTSMYLCASTGGAGEKLFFGSGTQLSVL.

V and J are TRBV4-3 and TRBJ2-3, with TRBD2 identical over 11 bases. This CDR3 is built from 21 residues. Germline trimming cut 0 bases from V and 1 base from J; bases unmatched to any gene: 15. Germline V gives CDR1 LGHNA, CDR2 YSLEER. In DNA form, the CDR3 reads TGCGCCAGCAGCCAAGAACTTCTAGGGCTAGCGGGAGGAGGGGGCACAGATACGCAGTATTTT. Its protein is CASSQELLGLAGGGGTDTQYF.

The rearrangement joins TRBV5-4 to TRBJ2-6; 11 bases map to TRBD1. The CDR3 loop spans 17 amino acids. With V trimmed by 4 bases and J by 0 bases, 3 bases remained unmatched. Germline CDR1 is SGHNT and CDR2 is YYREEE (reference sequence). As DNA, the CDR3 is TGTGCCAGCAGCCCCGGGACAGGGGGCTCTGGGGCCAACGTCCTGACTTTC. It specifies CASSPGTGGSGANVLTF.

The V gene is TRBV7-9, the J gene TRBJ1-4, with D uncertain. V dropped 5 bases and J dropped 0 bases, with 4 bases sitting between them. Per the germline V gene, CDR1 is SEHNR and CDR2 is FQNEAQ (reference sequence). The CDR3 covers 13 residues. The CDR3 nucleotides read TGTGCCAGCAGCCCCACAACTAATGAAAAACTGTTTTTT. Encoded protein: CASSPTTNEKLFF.

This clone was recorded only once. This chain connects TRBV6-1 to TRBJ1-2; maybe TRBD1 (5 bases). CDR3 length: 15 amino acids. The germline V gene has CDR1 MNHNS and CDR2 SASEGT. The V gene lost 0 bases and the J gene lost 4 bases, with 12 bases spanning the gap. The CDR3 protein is CASSEAGADFYGYTF. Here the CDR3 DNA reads TGTGCCAGCAGTGAAGCAGGGGCAGACTTCTATGGCTACACCTTC.

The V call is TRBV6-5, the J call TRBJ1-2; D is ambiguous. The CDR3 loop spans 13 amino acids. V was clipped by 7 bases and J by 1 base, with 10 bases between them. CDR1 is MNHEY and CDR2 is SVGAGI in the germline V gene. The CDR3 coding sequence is TGTGCCAGCAAGCGAGACGGTAACTATGGCTACACCTTC. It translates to CASKRDGNYGYTF.

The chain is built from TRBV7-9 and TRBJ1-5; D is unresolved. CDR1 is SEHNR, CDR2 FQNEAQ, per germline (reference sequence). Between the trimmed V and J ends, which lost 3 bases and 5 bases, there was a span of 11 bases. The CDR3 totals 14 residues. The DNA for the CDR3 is TGTGCCAGCAGCTTGGAGGGCCATTATCAGCCCCAGCATTTT. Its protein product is CASSLEGHYQPQHF.

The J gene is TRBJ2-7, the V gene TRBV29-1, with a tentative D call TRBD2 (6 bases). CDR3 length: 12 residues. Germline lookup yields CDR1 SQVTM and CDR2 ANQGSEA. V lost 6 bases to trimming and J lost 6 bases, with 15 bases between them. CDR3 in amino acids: CSVAPGDSEQYF. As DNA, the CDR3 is TGCAGCGTCGCCCCGGGGGACTCCGAGCAGTACTTC.

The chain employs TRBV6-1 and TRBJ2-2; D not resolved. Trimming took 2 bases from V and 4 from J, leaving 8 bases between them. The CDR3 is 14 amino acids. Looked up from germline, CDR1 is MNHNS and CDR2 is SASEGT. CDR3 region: CASSEFGFTGELFF. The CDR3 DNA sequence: TGTGCCAGCAGTGAATTCGGGTTCACCGGGGAGCTGTTTTTT.

CDR3 coding DNA: TGTGCCAGCAGCAAAGGGGATGCAACTAATGAAAAACTGTTTTTT. It codes for CASSKGDATNEKLFF. The chain recombines TRBV7-9 with TRBJ1-4, with D maybe TRBD1 (5 bases). CDR3 length equals 15 residues. Trimming removed 5 bases at V and 0 bases at J, with 10 bases between. CDR1 and CDR2 from the germline V gene are SEHNR and FQNEAQ (reference sequence).

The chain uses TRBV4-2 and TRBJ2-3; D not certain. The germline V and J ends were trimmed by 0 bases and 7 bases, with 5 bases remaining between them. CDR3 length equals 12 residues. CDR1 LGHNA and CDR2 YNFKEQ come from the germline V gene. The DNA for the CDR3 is TGTGCCAGCAGCCAAGACGGATATACGCAGTATTTT. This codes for CASSQDGYTQYF.